The 18 T cell receptor beta chains in this list originate from one sample, sequenced in a study of blood T cell repertoires in COVID-19. Sequenced by immunoSEQ multiplex PCR; TCRdb stores in-frame clones only, minus some. This table holds tens of thousands of clones, 75% to 90% found once. Sequenced: peripheral blood. Source of these receptors: a human donor in a cohort sampled during active COVID-19.

The chain joins TRBV30 to TRBJ2-3, with a tentative D call TRBD1 (5 bases). CDR1 is GTSNPN, CDR2 SVGIG, per germline (reference sequence). The V end was cut by 0 bases, the J end by 4 bases, with 14 bases between. The CDR3 totals 15 residues. In nucleotides, the CDR3 is TGTGCCTGGAGTGTGCAGCCAGGGTTATCAGATACGCAGTATTTT. It translates to CAWSVQPGLSDTQYF.

The chain joins TRBV7-3 to TRBJ1-1; D is uncertain. Trimming shortened V by 5 bases and J by 4 bases, and 14 bases separated the two germline ends. The CDR3 totals 14 residues. Germline V gene lookup returns CDR1 SGHTA and CDR2 FQGTGA. CDR3 region: CASSLRAESTEAFF. The CDR3 bases are TGTGCCAGCAGCCTCCGAGCTGAGAGCACTGAAGCTTTCTTT.

The genes are TRBV27 and TRBJ2-3; TRBD2 aligns across 8 bases. The CDR3 has 17 amino acids. J was trimmed by 6 bases and V by 2 bases; bases with no gene match: 13. The germline V gene encodes CDR1 MNHEY and CDR2 SMNVEV (reference sequence). The CDR3 DNA reads as TGTGCCAGCAGTTTAAACGCCGGGACTAGGACGAGGGATACGCAGTATTTT. As protein: CASSLNAGTRTRDTQYF.

This clone was seen more than once but under ten times. The chain employs TRBV29-1 and TRBJ2-3, with 9 bases that match TRBD2. The CDR3 totals 16 residues. In germline, CDR1 is SQVTM, CDR2 ANQGSEA. J was trimmed by 2 bases and V by 2 bases; bases with no gene match: 8. The CDR3 nucleotides are TGCAGCGTTGAAAGCCAGCGGGGGGATCCCACAGATACGCAGTATTTT. Its protein product is CSVESQRGDPTDTQYF.

The V gene is TRBV19, the J gene TRBJ1-3, with D maybe TRBD1 (6 bases). Germline V gene lookup returns CDR1 LNHDA and CDR2 SQIVND (reference sequence). The CDR3 length is 14 residues. V lost 5 bases and J lost 2, with 10 bases in between. CDR3 region: CASSPSGAGNTIYF. CDR3 nucleotides: TGTGCCAGTAGTCCTTCAGGGGCTGGAAACACCATATATTTT.

J is TRBJ1-1 and V is TRBV5-1, with 7 bases fitting TRBD1. CDR1 is SGHRS, CDR2 YFSETQ, per germline. This CDR3 is 14 amino acids long. The trim removed 0 bases at V and 11 bases at J, leaving 10 bases unmatched. CDR3 DNA sequence: TGCGCCAGCAGCTTGGCCACGGAGGGGGCAGGTGCTTTCTTT. Translation gives CASSLATEGAGAFF.

This chain connects TRBV25-1 to TRBJ2-2, with D perhaps matching TRBD2 (5 bases). Trimming took off 2 bases at V and 0 bases at J, with 10 bases between the two ends. The CDR3 length is 16 residues. Germline CDR1 and CDR2: MGHDK and SYGVNS. Written as DNA, the CDR3 is TGTGCCAGCAGTGAAGTTTGGACTTCGAACACCGGGGAGCTGTTTTTT. Residues: CASSEVWTSNTGELFF.

The gene calls are TRBV19 and TRBJ2-5, with 12 bases identical to TRBD2. This CDR3 spans 14 amino acids. CDR1 is LNHDA and CDR2 is SQIVND in the germline V gene (reference sequence). J gave up 4 bases and V 7 bases, and 4 bases lay outside the gene matches. DNA of the CDR3: TGTGCCAGTACCCCACTAGCGGGAGGAGAGACCCAGTACTTC. Protein product: CASTPLAGGETQYF.

This clone appeared once. The gene calls are TRBV11-2 and TRBJ1-3; D might be TRBD1 (5 bases). V was cut by 5 bases and J by 3 bases, with 17 bases left in between. CDR3 size: 16 residues. Germline lookup yields CDR1 SGHAT and CDR2 FQNNGV. The CDR3 DNA reads as TGTGCCAGCAGCGTGTATCAGGGAATGGTTGGAAACACCATATATTTT. This encodes CASSVYQGMVGNTIYF. The complete variable domain, with remaining parts taken from reference TRBV11-2 and TRBJ1-3, reads EAGVAQSPRYKIIEKRQSVAFWCNPISGHATLYWYQQILGQGPKLLIQFQNNGVVDDSQLPKDRFSAERLKGVDSTLKIQPAKLEDSAVYLCASSVYQGMVGNTIYFGEGSWLTVV.

The chain is built from TRBV13 and TRBJ2-2; tentatively, D is TRBD1 (6 bases). Germline V gene sequence: CDR1 PRHDT, CDR2 FYEKMQ (reference sequence). CDR3 length: 14 residues. Trimming cost V 5 bases and J 4 bases, with 11 bases left between them. The CDR3 nucleotides are TGTGCCAGCAGCACTGGGACAAGCACCGGGGAGCTGTTTTTT. Translated, it gives CASSTGTSTGELFF.

The rearrangement joins TRBV21-1 to TRBJ2-5; TRBD2 is taken as the D call from the table, unchecked against the DNA. TRBV21-1 is labeled a pseudogene. The CDR3 totals 13 residues. The CDR3 nucleotides are TGTGCCGGACTAGGGCACTTCCAAGAGACCCAGTACTTC. As protein: CAGLGHFQETQYF.

This sequence joins TRBV9 and TRBJ1-6, with D uncertain. V lost 3 bases, J lost 4 bases, and 8 bases lay in between. The CDR3 has 14 residues. The germline gives CDR1 SGDLS, CDR2 YYNGEE. CDR3 bases: TGTGCCAGCAGCGGTGCGGGTTATAATTCACCCCTCCACTTT. This codes for CASSGAGYNSPLHF.

This sequence joins TRBV6-6 and TRBJ1-1, with 7 bases fitting TRBD1. The V segment lost 5 bases and the J segment 5 bases; nucleotides outside the gene matches: 11. The V gene's germline CDR1 is MNHNY and CDR2 SVGAGI (reference sequence). The CDR3 is 15 residues long. The CDR3 bases are TGTGCCAGCAGTAATCGACAGGGTGAGGGGACTGAAGCTTTCTTT. Translating it yields CASSNRQGEGTEAFF.

The chain couples TRBV27 to TRBJ1-1; 11 positions match TRBD1. J lost 4 bases, V lost 2 bases, and 6 bases had no gene match. The CDR3 totals 16 residues. In germline, CDR1 is MNHEY, CDR2 SMNVEV (reference sequence). The CDR3, as DNA: TGTGCCAGCAGTTTACCCGGGACAGGGGGGGGCACTGAAGCTTTCTTT. This sequence encodes CASSLPGTGGGTEAFF.

The rearrangement links TRBV19 to TRBJ2-6, with D perhaps TRBD2 (5 bases). The germline V and J ends were trimmed by 8 bases and 13 bases, with 15 bases remaining between them. Germline CDR1 is LNHDA and CDR2 is SQIVND (reference sequence). This CDR3 is built from 12 residues. The CDR3 spells CASRDVGGVLTF. In DNA form, the CDR3 reads TGTGCCAGTCGGGATGTAGGTGGGGTCCTGACTTTC. The full variable domain, in which reference TRBV19 and TRBJ2-6 provide the parts outside the CDR3, is DGGITQSPKYLFRKEGQNVTLSCEQNLNHDAMYWYRQDPGQGLRLIYYSQIVNDFQKGDIAEGYSVSREKKESFPLTVTSAQKNPTAFYLCASRDVGGVLTFGAGSRLTVL.

The CDR3 reads CAISDGREASGYTF. The CDR3 coding sequence is TGTGCCATCAGTGATGGAAGGGAGGCGAGTGGCTACACCTTC. V and J are TRBV10-3 and TRBJ1-2; D is unclear. The V end was cut by 3 bases, the J end by 7 bases, with 15 bases between. The CDR3 covers 14 residues. Germline V CDR1 and CDR2: ENHRY, SYGVKD.

V is TRBV27 and J is TRBJ2-1; TRBD2 matches at 13 bases. Germline V gene data show CDR1 as MNHEY and CDR2 as SMNVEV (reference sequence). The length of the CDR3 is 16 residues. J lost 6 bases, V lost 6 bases, and 8 bases had no gene match. CDR3 nucleotides: TGTGCCAGCAGCGCCCCCACTAGCGGGAGGGTCAATGAGCAGTTCTTC. Translated, it gives CASSAPTSGRVNEQFF.

The rearrangement joins TRBV5-6 to TRBJ2-7, with 9 bases lining up with TRBD1. J lost 5 bases, V lost 3 bases, and 3 bases had no gene match. Looked up from germline, CDR1 is SGHDT and CDR2 is YYEEEE. The CDR3 runs to 13 residues. The CDR3 loop is CASSWTGENEQYF. DNA for the CDR3: TGTGCCAGCAGCTGGACAGGGGAAAACGAGCAGTACTTC.